The sequence of this T cell receptor (beta chain) was determined in a study of T cells in localized non-small cell lung cancer. Study-level points and caveats: Researchers found a median around 59 of the top 100 tumor clones in adjacent lung.

Assay: immunoSEQ multiplex PCR; the TCRdb copy retains only in-frame clones and omits some. The data hold 25,000 to 35,000 clones, with 92% observed a single time. Details on this clone: Its antigen is not known.

CDR3 size: 14 residues. CDR1 is SGHNT and CDR2 is YYREEE in the germline V gene (reference sequence). V gave up 0 bases and J gave up 5 bases, with 11 bases separating them. The sequences come from peripheral blood, collected before any cancer treatment. The TCR originated in a female donor over 55 with stage I lung adenocarcinoma. This rearrangement joins TRBV5-4 to TRBJ1-1, with D unresolved. The CDR3 nucleotides are TGTGCCAGCAGCTTGGGTGGGGTTGGGACTGAAGCTTTCTTT. This gives the protein CASSLGGVGTEAFF. Looking up the rest from reference TRBV5-4 and TRBJ1-1 gives the full variable domain: ETGVTQSPTHLIKTRGQQVTLRCSSQSGHNTVSWYQQALGQGPQFIFQYYREEENGRGNFPPRFSGLQFPNYSSELNVNALELDDSALYLCASSLGGVGTEAFFGQGTRLTVV.